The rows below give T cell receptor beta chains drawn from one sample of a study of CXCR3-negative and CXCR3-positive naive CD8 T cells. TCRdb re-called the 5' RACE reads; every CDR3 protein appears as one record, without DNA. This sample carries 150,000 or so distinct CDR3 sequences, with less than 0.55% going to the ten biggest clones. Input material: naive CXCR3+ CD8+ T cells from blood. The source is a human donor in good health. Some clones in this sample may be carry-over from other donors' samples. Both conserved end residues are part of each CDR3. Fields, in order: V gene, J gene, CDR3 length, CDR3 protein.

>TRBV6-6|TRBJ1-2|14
CASSSDTSNYGYTF
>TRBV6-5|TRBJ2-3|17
CASSQSRGLAGGDTQYF
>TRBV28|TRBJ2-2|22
CASSPRYQRMVSSLRFPGELFF
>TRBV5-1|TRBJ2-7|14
CASSLYSGRHEQYF
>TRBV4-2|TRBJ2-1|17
CASSQDLGTHSYNEQFF
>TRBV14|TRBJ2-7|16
CASSQGLSEGSYEQYF
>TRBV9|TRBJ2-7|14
CASSVADNSYEQYF
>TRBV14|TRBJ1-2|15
CASSPPRTERYGYTF
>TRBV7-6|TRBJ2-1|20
CASSLAPGLAGGPLNAEQFF
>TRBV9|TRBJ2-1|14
CASSLGAAANEQFF
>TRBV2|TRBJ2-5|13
CAYRTGERETQYF
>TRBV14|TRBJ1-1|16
CASSQALRLGNTEAFF
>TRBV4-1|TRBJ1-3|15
CASSLKQGSGNTIYF
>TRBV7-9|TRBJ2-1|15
CASSLVGVGYNEQFF
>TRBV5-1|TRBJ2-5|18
CASSFARLAGPQEETQYF
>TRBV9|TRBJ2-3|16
CASCVDGSGSTDTQYF
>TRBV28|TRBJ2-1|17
CASIDNEGGGSRDEQFF
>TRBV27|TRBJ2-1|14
CASSLTGGGNEQFF
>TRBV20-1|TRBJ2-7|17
CSALTTGLAGRIGEQYF
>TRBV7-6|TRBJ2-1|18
CASSLEPQGLAGNNEQFF
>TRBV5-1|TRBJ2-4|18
CASSPGLAGGRVKNIQYF
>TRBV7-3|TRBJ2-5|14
CASSLFVGLETQYF
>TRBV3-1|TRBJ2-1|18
CASSQEIPLADSYNEQFF
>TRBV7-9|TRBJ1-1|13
CASINTGIPEAFF
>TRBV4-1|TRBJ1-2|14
CARSQEQGPYGYTF
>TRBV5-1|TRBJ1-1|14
CASSLVGPNTEAFF
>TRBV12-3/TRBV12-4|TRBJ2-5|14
CASSLTVGRETQYF
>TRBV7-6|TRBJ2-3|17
CASSTGSGLQITDTQYF
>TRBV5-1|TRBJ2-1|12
CASSLDRVEQFF
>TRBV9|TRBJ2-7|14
CASSAGDRTYEQYF